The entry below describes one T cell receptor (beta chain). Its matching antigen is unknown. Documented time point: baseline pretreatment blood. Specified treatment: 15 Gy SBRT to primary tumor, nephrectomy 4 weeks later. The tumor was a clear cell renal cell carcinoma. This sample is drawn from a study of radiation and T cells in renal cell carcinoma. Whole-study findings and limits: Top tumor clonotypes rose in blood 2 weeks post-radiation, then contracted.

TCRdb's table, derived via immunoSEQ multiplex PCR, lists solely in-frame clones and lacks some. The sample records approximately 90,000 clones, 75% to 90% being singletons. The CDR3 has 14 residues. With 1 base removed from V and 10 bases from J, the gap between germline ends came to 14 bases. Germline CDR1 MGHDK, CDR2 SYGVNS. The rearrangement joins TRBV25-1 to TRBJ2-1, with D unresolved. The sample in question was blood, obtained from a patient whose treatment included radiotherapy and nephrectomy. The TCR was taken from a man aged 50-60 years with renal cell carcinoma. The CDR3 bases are TGTGCCAGCAGTGAATCCCCGATGCGTAGCGAGCAGTTCTTC. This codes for CASSESPMRSEQFF.